The rows below give T cell receptor beta chains drawn from one sample of a study of post-analysis software for immune sequencing data. TCRdb called the PCR reads again in MiXCR, with one record for every CDR3 protein. The sample yields almost 700,000 distinct CDR3 sequences, approximately 59% seen once. Sequencing input: blood. These receptor sequences come from a girl under 10 years old with multiple sclerosis. Both conserved end residues are part of each CDR3. The D gene is left open where the match is weak. Clone size appears in some rows only: once, few, many, or a class for an expanded clone.

clone size	D gene	J gene	V gene	CDR3 DNA	CDR3 protein
NA	NA	TRBJ2-5	TRBV6-6	TGTGCCAGCAGCTCTCACGGGGGCGGGGAGACCCAGTACTTC	CASSSHGGGETQYF
NA	NA	TRBJ2-3	TRBV3-1	TGTGCCAGCAGGCTATCCCACCTTAAGAACACAGATACGCAGTATTTT	CASRLSHLKNTDTQYF
NA	TRBD1	TRBJ2-7	TRBV9	TGTGCCAGCAGCGTAGGGAGGGACAGGGGTACCGAGCAGTACTTC	CASSVGRDRGTEQYF
NA	NA	TRBJ2-7	TRBV24-1	TGTGCCTGCCTAGGCGGCTCCTACGAGCAGTACTTC	CACLGGSYEQYF
NA	NA	TRBJ2-3	TRBV7-2	TGTGCCAGCAGCTTACGACGGCCAGATACGCAGTATTTT	CASSLRRPDTQYF
NA	NA	TRBJ2-1	TRBV5-1	TGCGCCAGCAGCCCACACATGAACAGGGAGCGCAATGAGCAGTTCTTC	CASSPHMNRERNEQFF
NA	NA	TRBJ2-6	TRBV13	TGTGCCAGCAGCTTATCATGGGCTCCTACTGGATCTGGGGCCAACGTCCTGACTTTC	CASSLSWAPTGSGANVLTF
NA	TRBD1	TRBJ2-7	TRBV29-1	TGCAGCGTTGCGTCGGACAGGGGCTACGAGCAGTACTTC	CSVASDRGYEQYF
few	TRBD1	TRBJ2-7	TRBV10-3	TGTGCCATCAGTGAGGGACAGGTTTCCTACGAGCAGTACTTC	CAISEGQVSYEQYF
few	NA	TRBJ1-1	TRBV7-2	TGTGCCAGCAGCTTCCGGAGGCGGGGGGTTCACACTGAAGCTTTCTTT	CASSFRRRGVHTEAFF
NA	NA	TRBJ2-3	TRBV6-5	TGTGCCAGCAGTTACTTTGGGGTAACAGATACGCAGTATTTT	CASSYFGVTDTQYF
NA	TRBD2	TRBJ2-1	TRBV5-6	TGTGCCAGCAGCCCTTCCATAGCGGGAGGACTCAATGAGCAGTTCTTC	CASSPSIAGGLNEQFF
NA	NA	TRBJ1-2	TRBV6-5	TGTGCCAGCAGAGGCCACTATGGCTACACCTTC	CASRGHYGYTF
NA	NA	TRBJ2-7	TRBV10-2	TGCGCCAGCAGTGATACAGCAACCGGCTCCTACGAGCAGTACTTC	CASSDTATGSYEQYF
NA	NA	TRBJ2-7	TRBV12-3/TRBV12-4	TGTGCCAGTACACTCTACGAGCAGTACTTC	CASTLYEQYF
NA	NA	TRBJ2-1	TRBV27	TGTGCCAGCAGTAAGGACGGAACCTACAATGAGCAGTTCTTC	CASSKDGTYNEQFF
few	NA	TRBJ2-3	TRBV5-1	TGCGCCAGCAGCCCGGACGGGAAACCTACGCAGTATTTT	CASSPDGKPTQYF
few	TRBD1	TRBJ1-1	TRBV30	TGTGCCTGGAGTATCCGGGACAGGGACACTGAAGCTTTCTTT	CAWSIRDRDTEAFF
NA	NA	TRBJ2-7	TRBV15	TGTGCCACCAGCAGAGCTGATGGGGCTAGGGAGCAGTACTTC	CATSRADGAREQYF
many	TRBD1	TRBJ2-3	TRBV7-2	TGTGCCAGCAGCTTACAGGGGGCAGATACGCAGTATTTT	CASSLQGADTQYF
NA	NA	TRBJ2-7	TRBV4-1	TGCGCCAGCAGCCCAGTTGATGTGAGGAGGGGGCACTCCTACGAGCAGTACTTC	CASSPVDVRRGHSYEQYF
few	NA	TRBJ2-3	TRBV5-1	TGCGCCAGCAGCTTCCTTGCAGCCCCTTCCCCAGATACGCAGTATTTT	CASSFLAAPSPDTQYF
NA	NA	TRBJ2-1	TRBV18	TGTGCCAGCTCACCACCACTAGAGGAGGTTGAGCAGTTCTTC	CASSPPLEEVEQFF
few	TRBD1	TRBJ2-6	TRBV4-3	TGCGCCAGCAGCCAGACAGGGTCTGGGGCCAACGTCCTGACTTTC	CASSQTGSGANVLTF
NA	NA	TRBJ2-3	TRBV29-1	TGCAGCGTTGAGAGAAGCACCACAGATACGCAGTATTTT	CSVERSTTDTQYF
NA	TRBD2	TRBJ2-5	TRBV20-1	TGCAGTGCTAGACCTACTAGCGGGCCTGAGACCCAGTACTTC	CSARPTSGPETQYF
NA	NA	TRBJ1-2	TRBV3-1	TGTGCCAGCAGCCGGGCTGGGGGCTTACATGGCTACACCTTC	CASSRAGGLHGYTF
NA	NA	TRBJ1-6	TRBV6-5	TGTGCCAGCGCATTAAAGTCCCCGGGGAATTCACCCCTCCACTTT	CASALKSPGNSPLHF
NA	NA	TRBJ1-1	TRBV6-6	TGTGCCAGCAGTTACACGGCCTCGGACCCTGAAGCTTTCTTT	CASSYTASDPEAFF
NA	NA	TRBJ2-7	TRBV5-1	TGCGCCAGCAGCCCCGGGGGACTGCTCTCCTACGAGCAGTACTTC	CASSPGGLLSYEQYF
few	NA	TRBJ2-1	TRBV6-5	TGTGCCAGCAGTTACGGGCCCCCCGGTGTCAATGAGCAGTTCTTC	CASSYGPPGVNEQFF
NA	NA	TRBJ1-2	TRBV4-2	TGTGCCAGCAGCCAAGATCTGAGGGGTTGGGGCTATGGCTACACCTTC	CASSQDLRGWGYGYTF
NA	TRBD2	TRBJ2-3	TRBV6-2/TRBV6-3	TGTGCCAGCAGTTACTCGACTAGCGGGGGATCAGATACGCAGTATTTT	CASSYSTSGGSDTQYF
NA	TRBD2	TRBJ2-7	TRBV5-1	TGCGCCAGCAGCGTGACGCTAGCGGGAGTCAACGAGCAGTACTTC	CASSVTLAGVNEQYF
few	NA	TRBJ1-2	TRBV7-2	TGTGCCAGCAGCCCTACCTATCTCTATGGCTACACCTTC	CASSPTYLYGYTF
NA	TRBD1	TRBJ1-6	TRBV11-2	TGTGCCAGCAGGGAACAGGGGTATAATTCACCCCTCCACTTT	CASREQGYNSPLHF
NA	TRBD2	TRBJ2-3	TRBV29-1	TGCAGCGTTGATGGACTAGCGGTAGATACGCAGTATTTT	CSVDGLAVDTQYF
NA	NA	TRBJ1-2	TRBV10-3	TGTGCCATCAGCAGACAGGTAGCTAACTATGGCTACACCTTC	CAISRQVANYGYTF
few	NA	TRBJ2-4	TRBV11-2	TGTGCCAGCAGCCGCAGAGGCTGGCCCAAAAACATTCAGTACTTC	CASSRRGWPKNIQYF
few	NA	TRBJ2-1	TRBV24-1	TGTGCCACCAGCGGTTACAATGAGCAGTTCTTC	CATSGYNEQFF
NA	TRBD1	TRBJ1-4	TRBV12-3/TRBV12-4	TGTGCCAGCACCTTTACCCATTCGACAGGGGGCAATGAAAAACTGTTTTTT	CASTFTHSTGGNEKLFF
NA	NA	TRBJ2-7	TRBV7-8	TGTGCCAGCAGCTATCTCCGGAACAGCTACGAGCAGTACTTC	CASSYLRNSYEQYF
NA	NA	TRBJ2-1	TRBV6-1	TGTGCCAGCAGTCCCGGGGGATGGTTGCCCGCTTCACCCAATGAGCAGTTCTTC	CASSPGGWLPASPNEQFF
NA	TRBD2	TRBJ2-5	TRBV7-9	TGTGCCAGCAGCGCTCTGGAGCGGGGGCAAGAGACCCAGTACTTC	CASSALERGQETQYF
once	TRBD1	TRBJ1-1	TRBV29-1	TGCAGCGTTAGGGCCTTCCGGACAGGGGGAAACACTGAAGCTTTCTTT	CSVRAFRTGGNTEAFF
few	TRBD2	TRBJ2-5	TRBV6-1	TGTGCCAGCATGGTTGGGACTAGCGGGAGTCTGACAACAGAGACCCAGTACTTC	CASMVGTSGSLTTETQYF
NA	NA	TRBJ2-1	TRBV10-3	TGTGCCATCAGTGCATCACGTCGCGATGAGCAGTTCTTC	CAISASRRDEQFF
NA	TRBD1	TRBJ1-2	TRBV20-1	TGCAGTGCTGCTACAGGGGGCTCGGATGGCTACACCTTC	CSAATGGSDGYTF
NA	NA	TRBJ2-3	TRBV6-5	TGTGCCAGCAGTCTATTCCGGGACGGCACAGATACGCAGGATTTT	CASSLFRDGTDTQDF
NA	NA	TRBJ1-5	TRBV27	TGTGCCAGCAGTTTCCAGGGGAATCAGCCCCAGCATTTT	CASSFQGNQPQHF
NA	TRBD1	TRBJ2-5	TRBV28	TGTGCCAGCAGGGGGGAAGGGACAGGACAAGAGACCCAGTACTTC	CASRGEGTGQETQYF
NA	NA	TRBJ1-1	TRBV29-1	TGCAGCGTCCAAGACAGACTTGAAGCTTTCTTT	CSVQDRLEAFF
NA	NA	TRBJ1-1	TRBV14	TGTGCCAGCAGCCAAGAGGGCGCAGGGATCGGGACTGAAGCTTTCTTT	CASSQEGAGIGTEAFF
NA	NA	TRBJ2-3	TRBV5-1	TGCGCCAGCAGCTTGGAGGACGGTGGCACAGATACGCAGTATTTT	CASSLEDGGTDTQYF
NA	NA	TRBJ2-1	TRBV12-3/TRBV12-4	TGTGCCAGCAATACCGCAGTGGAGGCCTACAATGAGCGGTTCTTC	CASNTAVEAYNERFF
NA	NA	TRBJ2-6	TRBV6-5	TGTGCCAGCAGTTTGGGGGGTGGACAGGAGTTTTCTGGGGCCAACGTCCTGACTTTC	CASSLGGGQEFSGANVLTF
NA	NA	TRBJ1-1	TRBV10-2	TGCGCCAGCGGGGCGGTGATAGCGAACACTGAAGCTTTCTTT	CASGAVIANTEAFF